The rows below give T cell receptor beta chains drawn from one sample of a study of control samples from healthy donors and cancer patients. Some clones are missing from TCRdb's copy, which holds only in-frame ones; the method was immunoSEQ multiplex PCR. The table has around 58,000 clones, nearly 90% seen once; the top ten hold roughly 3.8%. Sequences were obtained from blood. These receptors all come from a man between 45 and 60 years old in good health. Each CDR3 is given with its conserved first and last residue. D genes are given only for firm matches. Some rows have no size entry. The others give once, few or many, or a class for an expanded clone.

DNA,CDR3,V,J,size,D
TGTGCCAGCAGCTTAGGGGGAGGCACCTACGAGCAGTACTTC,CASSLGGGTYEQYF,TRBV5-6,TRBJ2-7,-,-
TGCGCCAGCAGCCCCGGGACTAGCGGGAGTGGAGAGACCCAGTACTTC,CASSPGTSGSGETQYF,TRBV5-1,TRBJ2-5,-,TRBD2
TGCGCCAGCAGCCAAGGACCCGGGACTAGCGGGAGTGGTCGCACCGGGGAGCTGTTTTTT,CASSQGPGTSGSGRTGELFF,TRBV4-1,TRBJ2-2,-,TRBD2
TGTGCCAGCAGCTTATCGTTTACACCAGGAAACACCATATATTTT,CASSLSFTPGNTIYF,TRBV11-3,TRBJ1-3,-,-
TGTGCCAGCAGACCTCCGGGACTAGCGGGCACCGGGGAGCTGTTTTTT,CASRPPGLAGTGELFF,TRBV28,TRBJ2-2,once,TRBD2
TGCGCCAGCAGCTTGGAGGGGGGCCCGACCCTTTACAATGAGCAGTTCTTC,CASSLEGGPTLYNEQFF,TRBV5-1,TRBJ2-1,-,-
TGTGCCAGCAGCCCATTACATGGCGGGGCCAACGTCCTGACTTTC,CASSPLHGGANVLTF,TRBV3-1/TRBV3-2,TRBJ2-6,-,-
TGTGCCAGCAGTGCGACGCGGAATCAGCCCCAGCATTTT,CASSATRNQPQHF,TRBV2,TRBJ1-5,-,-
TGTGCCAGCAGTTTATCGTGGACAGGGGATCAGCCCCAGCATTTT,CASSLSWTGDQPQHF,TRBV27,TRBJ1-5,-,TRBD1
TGTGCCACCCGCCGGACCACTAGCGGGAGAGCGCGGGCGGAGGAGACCCAGTACTTC,CATRRTTSGRARAEETQYF,TRBV15,TRBJ2-5,-,TRBD2
TGTGCCAGCAGCTTACCTTCGAGCTCCTACGAGCAGTACTTC,CASSLPSSSYEQYF,TRBV7-9,TRBJ2-7,-,-
TGTGCCAGTAGTCTCACCCTCATGGTCTCGGCTTTCTTT,CASSLTLMVSAFF,TRBV19,TRBJ1-1,-,-
TGTGCCAGCAGATTACTAGAGGGCACCGGGGAGCTGTTTTTT,CASRLLEGTGELFF,TRBV7-8,TRBJ2-2,few,-
TGTGCCAGCAGTTCAGCAGGGAGCTCCTATAATTCACCCCTCCACTTT,CASSSAGSSYNSPLHF,TRBV28,TRBJ1-6,once,-
TGTGCCAGCAGCCCCTTGGAGGGGGGTAGGAACGAGCAGTACTTC,CASSPLEGGRNEQYF,TRBV9,TRBJ2-7,-,-
TGTGCCAGCAGTTTACCGGGGCCATCCCGGCCCCAGCATTTT,CASSLPGPSRPQHF,TRBV28,TRBJ1-5,-,-
TGTGCCAGCACGGGAGAGGGTGAAAAACTGTTTTTT,CASTGEGEKLFF,TRBV28,TRBJ1-4,-,-
TGTGCCAGCAGCAAAGGAGAGGGACAGGGCCCGCAGGAAAAACTGTTTTTT,CASSKGEGQGPQEKLFF,TRBV21-1,TRBJ1-4,-,-
TGTGCCAGCAGCCTTACGACAGATAATTCACCCCTCCACTTT,CASSLTTDNSPLHF,TRBV9,TRBJ1-6,-,-
TGTGCCAGAGGATCCGGGACAGGGATCAGGGATGAGCAGTTCTTC,CARGSGTGIRDEQFF,TRBV27,TRBJ2-1,-,TRBD1
TGCGCCAGCAGTCAACCCCAGACAGTAAACTATGGCTACACCTTC,CASSQPQTVNYGYTF,TRBV23-1,TRBJ1-2,few,-
TGCGCCAGCAAGGACCCGGGACAGAGCTATAATTCACCCCTCCACTTT,CASKDPGQSYNSPLHF,TRBV4-1,TRBJ1-6,-,TRBD1
TGTGCCAGCAGCTTTTCAGGGAATGAAAAACTGTTTTTT,CASSFSGNEKLFF,TRBV7-2,TRBJ1-4,-,-
TGTGCCACCAGTGGTCCCTATAGCAATCAGCCCCAGCATTTT,CATSGPYSNQPQHF,TRBV24-1,TRBJ1-5,-,-